The entry below describes one T cell receptor (beta chain). The repertoire was sequenced with immunoSEQ multiplex PCR; TCRdb's copy has only in-frame clones and lacks some. The table records 13,000 to 15,000 clones, around 70% of them present only once. The data are from a study of T cells after somatic rescue of genetic block. CDR3 length: 14 residues. V was pared by 1 base and J by 8 bases, with 6 bases of the junction left unmatched. The germline CDR1 and CDR2 sequences are ENHRY and SYGVKD. Sequencing used peripheral blood mononuclear cells (PBMCs). This clonotype was sampled from a boy between 10 and 17 years old. V is TRBV10-3 and J is TRBJ1-2; 8 nucleotides line up with TRBD1. The CDR3 DNA reads as TGTGCCATCAGTGAGTTCGGACAGGGAGAGGGCTACACCTTC. Translated, it gives CAISEFGQGEGYTF.